This record looks at one T cell receptor (beta chain) sequence and its context. The antigen remains unidentified. CDR3 size: 16 residues. The V gene end was trimmed by 5 bases and the J gene end by 3 bases; junction bases not matched to a gene: 7. Germline CDR1 and CDR2: MGHRA and YSYEKL. Treatment denoted: around 19 received Ad26.COV2.S at low or high dose, single or two shots; several received placebo; per-sample allocation not given. Sampling happened 63 days after the first vaccine or placebo injection. Vaccination employed an Ad26 vector expressing the Wuhan-strain SARS-CoV-2 spike. The data were taken from a study of Ad26.COV2.S vaccination and SARS-CoV-2 variants. Overall study results and limits: Comparable non-spike TCR breadth was observed in vaccine and placebo recipients.

The assay was immunoSEQ multiplex PCR, and TCRdb's table has in-frame clones only and misses some. Here the sample spans roughly 380,000 clones, approximately 88% being singletons. The J gene is TRBJ2-2, the V gene TRBV4-1; the match to TRBD1 covers 9 bases. The material sequenced was peripheral blood, taken in a trial of Ad26.COV2.S vaccine versus placebo. The receptor's source is a person aged 18-65 years who received the Ad26.COV2.S COVID-19 vaccine or a placebo. The CDR3 nucleotides read TGCGCCAGCAGCAGCACAGGGGGCCTCGACACCGGGGAGCTGTTTTTT. This encodes CASSSTGGLDTGELFF.